This TCR beta chain comes out of a study of cytomegalovirus exposure and HLA in healthy donors (dated 2017 in TCRdb). About the study as a whole: An earlier analysis of 587 of the donors reported 276 Gb of sequence data and 95 million to 140 million unique TCR beta sequences obtained from around 170 million T cells. An earlier analysis of 500 to 750 of the donors applied high-throughput TCR beta sequencing to assess whether each TCR beta V gene segment acted as functional or pseudogenic. A separate validation cohort of roughly 110 different subjects was used in addition to the roughly 620-subject first cohort. The study used immunosequencing to profile the T cell repertoires of approximately 640 subjects and linked those repertoires to cytomegalovirus serostatus. On average, around 200,000 unique TCR beta nucleotide sequences were sequenced per donor among roughly 430 genotyped donors of the cohort, with 15% to 20% of those sequences being non-productive. To predict cytomegalovirus infection status, the study brought together high-throughput TCR immunosequencing, statistical association of individual TCRs with disease status, and machine learning. An early release covering roughly 640 HLA-typed donors comprised approximately 290 gigabases of sequencing data and tens of millions of unique TCR sequences. A later analysis re-analyzed previously published TCR beta repertoires from roughly 630 donors and added high-resolution HLA genotyping to study TCR occurrence patterns. The number of donors typed differed by locus, with about 620-630 for A, B, C, DRB1 and DQB1, roughly 550 for DQA1, under 610 for DPA1, and about 450 for DPB1. Among the roughly 390 genotyped donors, more than 70% belonged to the genetic ancestry cluster associated with self-reported Caucasian donors. In the later analysis, no new phenotypic data were used to find candidate immune exposures; instead, reliance was placed on TCR beta sequences and their occurrence across donors. All discovery cohort repertoires had been generated using a single sequencing platform. Both class I and class II loci were covered by HLA typing, at four-digit resolution. The aim of the study was to test whether cataloging public T cell receptors could identify signatures of past pathogen exposure. In a later genetic analysis, genome-wide SNP genotypes for about three fifths of the 666 donors were used, and that subset was treated as a discovery cohort. Donor age, sex, ethnicity and CMV serostatus were compiled together with the repertoire data. Because of strong linkage in the cohort, a handful of DR-DQ haplotypes were treated as single units for association and clustering. Beyond this particular receptor, the publication reports: Correlated functional status among segregating V segments might reflect linkage disequilibrium, but an unknown experimental factor could not be ruled out. Compared with the approximately 600-donor mean, donors in an Asian-associated ancestry cluster had fewer N-insertions in productive TCRs, according to a later genetic analysis. The only immune exposure information available for the cohort was CMV serostatus. The study listed 164 TCR beta chains as associated with cytomegalovirus. A later genetic analysis associated a missense DCLRE1C variant with V-gene and J-gene trimming of TCR beta chains, and an independent cohort replicated the association. In this cohort, only TCR beta chains were sequenced, and detectable features were limited by the absence of alpha or paired-chain data. A cluster of highly shared sequence variants was judged likely to represent a technical artifact of the sequencing pipeline. A later analysis associated 16,951 TCR beta sequences with specific HLA alleles at a false discovery rate of 0.05. In an earlier analysis of about 550 of the donors, most TCR beta V segments were observed in productive rearrangements about 90% or about 30% of the time, broadly matching IMGT annotations. The classifier was reported to diagnose cytomegalovirus status with high specificity and sensitivity in both the original and validation cohorts. A further reported finding was that TCR beta sequences accurately predicted the HLA-A and HLA-B alleles for most subjects in the first cohort. In a later analysis, several top co-occurrence clusters were reported to appear linked to parvovirus B19, influenza, CMV and Epstein-Barr virus. According to a later analysis, most CMV-associated TCR beta chains appeared to be HLA-restricted, and the HLA associations seemed to be driven largely by CMV exposure. Assigning TCR associations to individual alleles was difficult when HLA alleles, especially DR and DQ, strongly co-occurred. A few of the identified cytomegalovirus-associated TCR beta chains were confirmed in vitro to be specific for cytomegalovirus antigens. Some 15 rarely observed V segments, including chromosome 9 orphons, were excluded from the earlier analysis of approximately 500 of the donors because counts were too low. While some public TCRs were present in many individuals, most TCR sequences turned up only very rarely across donors. A later analysis found that TCR association rates varied across HLA loci, with DRB1 alleles showing the most associated TCRs and HLA-C alleles the fewest. The 87-base-pair reads could not distinguish some IMGT-functional V segments, including TRBV6-2 and TRBV6-3, so those segments were excluded. A later analysis found that HLA-associated TCR beta chains were more clonally expanded and had lower generation probabilities than equally common non-associated chains. The presence/absence analyses assumed that sequencing depth was roughly uniform across donors, and that assumption may not be true. The authors suggested that the approach could potentially be generalized to other disease states and immunological phenotypes. Because HLA typing was missing for some donors at each locus, association tests included only the typed subset.

Library preparation employed the immunoSEQ multiplex PCR assay. The multiplex PCR relied on a mix of 60 forward primers for TCR Vbeta segments and 13 reverse primers for TCR Jbeta segments. A multiplex PCR assay on genomic DNA amplified the CDR3 region of rearranged TCR beta genes. On the Illumina HiSeq System, the amplified TCR beta libraries were sequenced as 87-base-pair reads. The published analysis was carried out like this. Across the roughly 600 repertoires, a later analysis counted approximately 83 million unique TCR beta chains, about 10 million of which were shared by at least two donors. Raw reads were error-corrected and collapsed into unique sequences by a nearest-neighbor algorithm in which closely related sequences were merged to remove PCR and sequencing errors. Alignment of CDR3 sequences to IMGT reference sequences was used to assign V, D and J gene segments. For a sequence to be retained, a match of at least six nucleotides was required to both a V gene segment and a J gene segment. A rearrangement was called productive if the CDR3 had no stop codons and remained in frame with V and J, and every other rearrangement was called non-productive. Following IMGT convention, CDR3 was defined as the stretch from the second conserved V-encoded cysteine to the conserved J-encoded phenylalanine. In an earlier analysis of approximately 500 of the donors, sequences lacking an unambiguous match to a single V gene segment were excluded. In an earlier analysis of more than 500 of the donors, a V segment was called functional when productive rearrangements were above 56.7%, and segregating when the standard deviation between donors exceeded 5%. A statistical classification framework was built to diagnose cytomegalovirus status from the catalog of TCR beta chain sequences. In a later analysis, V and J genes were assigned by comparing TCR nucleotide sequences against IMGT/GENE-DB human TR gene sequences. In a later analysis, CDR3 sequences and most-parsimonious VDJ recombination scenarios were assigned using the TCRdist pipeline. In a later analysis, every TCR beta chain was defined by the combination of its CDR3 amino acid sequence and its V-gene family, and reads without a unique V-gene family were dropped. A later analysis removed roughly 590 highly shared, low-generation-probability nucleotide sequences to deal with suspected cross-contamination and a sequencing artifact. For each public chain, a later analysis derived a clonal expansion index from normalized ranks of inferred template counts within each repertoire. In a later analysis, generation probabilities were computed using a VDJ recombination model fitted to out-of-frame rearrangements, and the results were checked against IGoR. In a later analysis, TCR-TCR, TCR-HLA and TCR-CMV co-occurrence was scored with hypergeometric tests, and a repertoire-size bias correction was applied to TCR pairs. To estimate false discovery rates, a later analysis permuted the HLA or CMV assignments 20 times. In a later analysis, co-occurring TCRs were grouped with DBSCAN, and TCRdist sequence similarity was added when clustering was performed within HLA-allele-positive subsets. Repertoires with fewer than 30,000 or more than 120,000 public chains were left out of co-occurrence clustering, as were five repertoires with anomalous nucleotide sharing. TCRdb stores this immuneACCESS table with in-frame sequences only. Part of the clones is absent; in the studies checked, under half of the shortfall reflects unresolved V genes, and no reason is known for the rest. That table gives V, J and clone size, and the DNA gave D and trimming. The sample table holds over 110,000 clones, of which under 80% were seen once. Together, the top ten hold 8.8% of the sample.

The cohort comprised several hundred healthy bone marrow donors. Cohort members were all nominally healthy when sampled, although unrecorded immune exposures were likely present. The donor tested CMV seropositive, placing the donor among the 250 to 300 seropositive members of the cohort. Each donor provided a peripheral blood sample, and peripheral blood mononuclear cells were used for TCR beta sequencing. The Qiagen DNeasy Blood Extraction Kit was used to extract genomic DNA from the blood cell samples. Ends trimmed: V by 2 bases, J by 0 bases; bases unmatched to a gene: 4. Measured from the cysteine to the phenylalanine, the CDR3 is 18 residues long. Just CDR3 DNA is preserved here, 54 bases in frame from base 1. The germline V gene encodes CDR1 SGHTA and CDR2 FQGTGA. A single count supports this clone. The specificity of this receptor is unknown. Base qualities were left out, and no much larger clone turns up one base away.

The chain was built from TRBV7-3 and TRBJ2-5, with TRBD2 matching 15 junction bases. The TCR originated in a woman aged 45 to 65 in good health and CMV-seropositive. Material: PBMCs. The bases read TGTGCCAGCAGCTTAGGGACTAGCGGGGGGCCGTACCAAGAGACCCAGTACTTC. It translates as CASSLGTSGGPYQETQYF.